The 24 T cell receptor beta chains below all came from one sample that was sequenced in a study of OX40 agonist ivuxolimab in advanced cancers. The method was immunoSEQ multiplex PCR; TCRdb's version includes in-frame clones alone and lacks a portion of them. The sample contains roughly 61,000 clones, 81% of which appear only once. The material sequenced was CD4+ or CD8+ T cells sorted from blood, taken in a trial of the OX40 agonist ivuxolimab. The receptors originated from an adult with an advanced solid tumor such as melanoma, head and neck, liver or kidney cancer.

This clone turned up a few times. The gene calls are TRBV5-1 and TRBJ2-3; D might be TRBD2 (6 bases). Between the trimmed V and J ends, which lost 1 base and 1 base, there was a span of 10 bases. The CDR3 spans 15 residues. Per the germline V gene, CDR1 is SGHRS and CDR2 is YFSETQ. As DNA, the CDR3 is TGCGCCAGCAGCTTGTGGGGGACTCGCACAGATACGCAGTATTTT. This encodes CASSLWGTRTDTQYF. Drawing the rest from reference TRBV5-1 and TRBJ2-3, the complete variable domain is KAGVTQTPRYLIKTRGQQVTLSCSPISGHRSVSWYQQTPGQGLQFLFEYFSETQRNKGNFPGRFSGRQFSNSRSEMNVSTLELGDSALYLCASSLWGTRTDTQYFGPGTRLTVL.

The chain recombines TRBV7-3 with TRBJ1-2, with D possibly being TRBD1 (6 bases). Germline CDR1 and CDR2: SGHTA and FQGTGA. Between the trimmed V and J ends, which lost 5 bases and 4 bases, there was a span of 17 bases. This CDR3 region has 15 residues. The CDR3 DNA follows: TGTGCCAGCAGCCCGGGACAAGTTATCGGCTATGGCTACACCTTC. Residues: CASSPGQVIGYGYTF.

The genes are TRBV19 and TRBJ1-1, with 8 bases that match TRBD1. The V gene's germline CDR1 is LNHDA and CDR2 SQIVND (reference sequence). Trimming removed 5 bases from V and 1 base from J; junction bases left unmatched: 6. There are 15 residues in the CDR3. CDR3 loop: CASSPWGTGNTEAFF. CDR3 DNA sequence: TGTGCCAGTAGTCCGTGGGGGACAGGGAACACTGAAGCTTTCTTT.

V and J are TRBV6-5 and TRBJ2-7; tentative D call: TRBD1 (5 bases). V was shortened by 6 bases and J by 2 bases, with 14 bases between the two germline ends. Germline loops: CDR1 MNHEY, CDR2 SVGAGI. The CDR3 consists of 14 residues. The CDR3 is CASSPPGPAYEQYF. CDR3 DNA: TGTGCCAGCAGCCCCCCAGGGCCAGCCTACGAGCAGTACTTC.

The gene calls are TRBV29-1 and TRBJ1-4; D is unresolved. The CDR3 runs to 12 residues. The germline CDR1 and CDR2 sequences are SQVTM and ANQGSEA. Trimming removed 7 bases at V and 3 bases at J, with 9 bases between. CDR3 amino acids: CSGGEANEKLFF. In nucleotides, the CDR3 is TGCAGCGGTGGGGAGGCTAATGAAAAACTGTTTTTT.

The chain uses TRBV6-5 and TRBJ2-1; no clear D. The CDR3 is 11 amino acids. V gave up 5 bases and J gave up 4 bases, with 3 bases separating them. CDR1 is MNHEY and CDR2 is SVGAGI in the germline V gene. CDR3 nucleotides: TGTGCCAGCAGTCGTTACAATGAGCAGTTCTTC. This codes for CASSRYNEQFF.

V and J are TRBV5-4 and TRBJ2-1; 9 nucleotides match TRBD2. Germline V gives CDR1 SGHNT, CDR2 YYREEE (reference sequence). The junction had 4 bases not matched to a gene; V was cut back by 4 bases and J by 2 bases. The length of the CDR3 is 15 residues. The CDR3 region has the DNA TGTGCCAGCAGCGCCAGCGGGGGGACCTACAATGAGCAGTTCTTC. This encodes CASSASGGTYNEQFF.

V is TRBV19 and J is TRBJ1-3; D unresolved. CDR1 LNHDA and CDR2 SQIVND come from the germline V gene (reference sequence). The CDR3 sequence is 13 residues long. V lost 8 bases, J lost 2 bases, and 10 bases lay in between. The CDR3 DNA sequence: TGTGCCAGTGGACCGGACGCTGGAAACACCATATATTTT. It is translated as CASGPDAGNTIYF.

The CDR3 nucleotides read TGTGCCAGTAGTCCCCGGGTAGGGGGATTCCAAGAGACCCAGTACTTC. This translates into CASSPRVGGFQETQYF. The chain uses TRBV19 and TRBJ2-5; a possible D gene is TRBD1 (6 bases). Trimming pared 5 bases from V and 1 base from J, leaving 17 bases between. The CDR3 is 16 amino acids. Germline assignment: CDR1 LNHDA and CDR2 SQIVND (reference sequence).

The CDR3 DNA is TGCGCCAGCCAACTATCCGGGACAGGGCTCACAGATACGCAGTATTTT. Translation gives CASQLSGTGLTDTQYF. The chain carries TRBV5-1 and TRBJ2-3; 9 positions agree with TRBD1. Trimming removed 7 bases from V and 2 bases from J; junction bases left unmatched: 11. The CDR3 extends over 16 amino acids. CDR1 SGHRS and CDR2 YFSETQ come from the germline V gene.

The count of this clone is one. The V and J genes are TRBV5-5 and TRBJ2-3; no clear D. CDR1 is SGHKS and CDR2 is YYEKEE in the germline V gene (reference sequence). The CDR3 loop spans 15 amino acids. V gave up 1 base and J gave up 1 base, with 10 bases separating them. The CDR3 DNA sequence: TGTGCCAGCAGCTTGATGGGTTGGGGCACAGATACGCAGTATTTT. It encodes CASSLMGWGTDTQYF.

The CDR3 DNA reads TGCGCCAGCAGCAACCCGGGGGGCGGGCAGACCCAGTACTTC. This gives the protein CASSNPGGGQTQYF. The chain joins TRBV5-1 to TRBJ2-5, with TRBD2 as a possible D gene (7 bases). Germline V CDR1 and CDR2: SGHRS, YFSETQ. With 4 bases removed from V and 6 bases from J, the gap between germline ends came to 16 bases. This CDR3 has 14 amino acids.

The genes are TRBV5-5 and TRBJ2-1; 12 nucleotides match TRBD2. The V gene's germline CDR1 is SGHKS and CDR2 YYEKEE (reference sequence). The V and J ends lost 4 bases and 8 bases, in that order; junction bases with no gene match: 7. The length of the CDR3 is 15 residues. The CDR3 DNA reads as TGTGCCAGCAGCACGGGGACTAGCGGGCTCGATGAGCAGTTCTTC. It encodes CASSTGTSGLDEQFF.

This clone occurred a few times. One end of the junction does not line up with germline, which may come from a read error. This sequence joins TRBV16 and TRBJ2-1, with D perhaps matching TRBD1 or TRBD2 (6 bases each). Germline V lookup: CDR1 KGHSY, CDR2 FQNENV. The CDR3 spans 12 residues. The CDR3 DNA sequence: TGTGCCAGCAACCAAGGGGGGAATGAGCAGTTCTTC. Translating it yields CASNQGGNEQFF.

CDR3 bases: TGTGCCAGCAGCTTAGGAGGTCTCCGGGGAGAGACCCAGTACTTC. Translating gives CASSLGGLRGETQYF. The chain employs TRBV5-6 and TRBJ2-5; D is possibly TRBD2 (5 bases). Trimming left V 2 bases short and J 4 bases short, with 15 bases between. CDR1 SGHDT and CDR2 YYEEEE come from the germline V gene. The CDR3 is made up of 15 amino acids.

The chain has TRBV2 and TRBJ1-1; a possible D gene is TRBD1 (5 bases). Trimming took off 7 bases at V and 1 base at J, with 16 bases between the two ends. The CDR3 runs 15 residues. CDR1 and CDR2 (germline): SNHLY, FYNNEI. The chain's CDR3 is CASTSSSGANTEAFF. CDR3 sequence (DNA): TGTGCCAGCACAAGTTCGAGTGGGGCGAACACTGAAGCTTTCTTT.

The V and J genes are TRBV5-1 and TRBJ1-1; possibly TRBD1 for D (6 bases). There are 17 residues in the CDR3. Germline CDR1 and CDR2: SGHRS and YFSETQ. Trimming took 0 bases from V and 5 from J, leaving 20 bases between them. The CDR3 coding sequence is TGCGCCAGCAGCTTGGGCTCAGGGGCCACCTCGAGGACTGAAGCTTTCTTT. Translated, it gives CASSLGSGATSRTEAFF.

The CDR3 nucleotides are TGTGCCAGCAGTGAAGGAGGTTTTAATTCACCCCTCCACTTT. It encodes CASSEGGFNSPLHF. The chain recombines TRBV2 with TRBJ1-6; the D is unclear. V was pared by 1 base and J by 6 bases, with 7 bases between. Germline assignment: CDR1 SNHLY and CDR2 FYNNEI. This CDR3 has 14 residues.

This clone was recorded once. V gene TRBV5-1 combines with J gene TRBJ2-1, with 7 nucleotides matching TRBD1. V was pared by 3 bases and J by 2 bases, with 11 bases of the junction left unmatched. In germline, CDR1 is SGHRS, CDR2 YFSETQ. The CDR3 extends over 17 amino acids. The CDR3 DNA reads as TGCGCCAGCAGCTCCCGACAGGGTGATCGCCCCTACAATGAGCAGTTCTTC. Protein product: CASSSRQGDRPYNEQFF.

This clone was recorded only once. The V and J genes are TRBV11-2 and TRBJ2-5, with a tentative D call TRBD1 (6 bases). Germline CDR1 is SGHAT and CDR2 is FQNNGV. V was pared by 3 bases and J by 3 bases, with 20 bases between. This CDR3 comprises 17 residues. CDR3 nucleotide sequence: TGTGCCAGCAGCTTGTTCGGGTTGCGGCGGACAGAAGAGACCCAGTACTTC. This codes for CASSLFGLRRTEETQYF.

The chain carries TRBV5-5 and TRBJ1-1; the D is unclear. The germline gives CDR1 SGHKS, CDR2 YYEKEE (reference sequence). The ends were cut back, 0 bases at V and 3 bases at J, with 6 bases in the middle. The CDR3 runs to 13 residues. CDR3 amino acids: CASSLEWDTEAFF. The CDR3 DNA is TGTGCCAGCAGCTTGGAGTGGGACACTGAAGCTTTCTTT.

The chain has TRBV19 and TRBJ1-5; tentatively, D is TRBD1 (5 bases). V was pared by 7 bases and J by 2 bases, with 15 bases between. Germline loops: CDR1 LNHDA, CDR2 SQIVND (reference sequence). The CDR3 length is 15 residues. CDR3 DNA sequence: TGTGCCAGTAAGGTTTGGGGCGTCGGCAATCAGCCCCAGCATTTT. Protein: CASKVWGVGNQPQHF. The whole variable domain, filled in from reference TRBV19 and TRBJ1-5, reads DGGITQSPKYLFRKEGQNVTLSCEQNLNHDAMYWYRQDPGQGLRLIYYSQIVNDFQKGDIAEGYSVSREKKESFPLTVTSAQKNPTAFYLCASKVWGVGNQPQHFGDGTRLSIL.

This clone was detected a few times. This rearrangement joins TRBV2 to TRBJ2-1; 10 bases are a match to TRBD2. Looked up from germline, CDR1 is SNHLY and CDR2 is FYNNEI. The ends lost 5 bases at V and 0 bases at J; junction bases unmatched: 10. This CDR3 has 18 residues. This CDR3 is CASSFGLAGASSYNEQFF. The CDR3 DNA follows: TGTGCCAGCAGTTTCGGCCTAGCGGGAGCCAGCTCCTACAATGAGCAGTTCTTC. Supplemented by reference TRBV2 and TRBJ2-1, the full variable domain reads EPEVTQTPSHQVTQMGQEVILRCVPISNHLYFYWYRQILGQKVEFLVSFYNNEISEKSEIFDDQFSVERPDGSNFTLKIRSTKLEDSAMYFCASSFGLAGASSYNEQFFGPGTRLTVL.

This chain connects TRBV6-4 to TRBJ2-5; 8 bases line up with TRBD2. Trimming removed 0 bases from V and 1 base from J; junction bases left unmatched: 13. The germline V gene has CDR1 MRHNA and CDR2 SNTAGT. This CDR3 spans 19 amino acids. The CDR3 spells CASSDSTPGSGVCQETQYF. CDR3 coding DNA: TGTGCCAGCAGTGACTCGACCCCTGGTAGCGGGGTCTGCCAAGAGACCCAGTACTTC.